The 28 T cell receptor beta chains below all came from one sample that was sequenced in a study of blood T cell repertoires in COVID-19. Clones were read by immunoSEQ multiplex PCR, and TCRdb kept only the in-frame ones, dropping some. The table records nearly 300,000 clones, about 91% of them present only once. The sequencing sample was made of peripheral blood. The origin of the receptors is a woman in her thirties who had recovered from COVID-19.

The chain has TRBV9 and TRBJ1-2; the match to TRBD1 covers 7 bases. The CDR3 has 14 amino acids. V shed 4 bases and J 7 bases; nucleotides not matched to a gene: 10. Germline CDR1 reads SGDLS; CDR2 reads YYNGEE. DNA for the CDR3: TGTGCCAGCAGCCTAGGGGACAGAGGGCTTGGCTACACCTTC. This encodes CASSLGDRGLGYTF.

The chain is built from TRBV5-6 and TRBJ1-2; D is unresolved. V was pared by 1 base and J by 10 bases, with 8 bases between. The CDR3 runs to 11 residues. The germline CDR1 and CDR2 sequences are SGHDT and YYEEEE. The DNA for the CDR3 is TGTGCCAGCAGCTTGACGGTAGACTACACCTTC. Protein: CASSLTVDYTF.

The DNA for the CDR3 is TGTGCCAGCAGTTCGGGCGGGGGGGCGGAGACCCAGTACTTC. Translating gives CASSSGGGAETQYF. The chain combines TRBV6-2 or TRBV6-3 with TRBJ2-5; 9 nucleotides agree with TRBD2. The CDR3 is 14 amino acids. Losses at the gene ends were 4 bases for V and 5 bases for J; bases not matched to a gene: 5. Germline V gene sequence: CDR1 MNHEY, CDR2 SVGEGT.

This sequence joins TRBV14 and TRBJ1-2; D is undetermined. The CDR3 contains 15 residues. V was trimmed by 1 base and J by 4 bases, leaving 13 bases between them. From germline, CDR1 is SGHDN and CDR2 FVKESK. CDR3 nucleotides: TGTGCCAGCAGCCAAGTAGCCGACTTTTTCTATGGCTACACCTTC. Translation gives CASSQVADFFYGYTF.

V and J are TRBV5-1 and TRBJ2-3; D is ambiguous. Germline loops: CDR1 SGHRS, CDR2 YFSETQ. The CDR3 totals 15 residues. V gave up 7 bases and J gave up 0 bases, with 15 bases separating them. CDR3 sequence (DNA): TGCGCCAGCGGGCTGTTGGCTACTAGCACAGATACGCAGTATTTT. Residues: CASGLLATSTDTQYF.

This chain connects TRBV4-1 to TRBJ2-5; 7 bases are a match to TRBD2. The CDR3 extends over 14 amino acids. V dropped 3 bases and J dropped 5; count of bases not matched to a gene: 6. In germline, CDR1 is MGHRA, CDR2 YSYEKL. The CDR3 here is CASSHRGTTETQYF. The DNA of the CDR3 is TGCGCCAGCAGCCACCGGGGGACTACGGAGACCCAGTACTTC.

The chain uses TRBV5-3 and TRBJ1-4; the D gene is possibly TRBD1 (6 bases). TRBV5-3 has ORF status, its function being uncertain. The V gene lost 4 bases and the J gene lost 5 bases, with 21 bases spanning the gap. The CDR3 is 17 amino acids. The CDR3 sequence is CARSPTGGGRLNEKLFF. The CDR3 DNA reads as TGTGCCAGAAGCCCCACGGGAGGGGGGCGATTAAATGAAAAACTGTTTTTT.

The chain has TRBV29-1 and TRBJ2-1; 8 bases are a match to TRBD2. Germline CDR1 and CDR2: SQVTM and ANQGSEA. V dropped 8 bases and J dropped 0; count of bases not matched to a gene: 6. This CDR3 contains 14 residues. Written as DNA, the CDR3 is TGCAGCATGGGGACTAGGAGCTCCTACAATGAGCAGTTCTTC. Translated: CSMGTRSSYNEQFF.

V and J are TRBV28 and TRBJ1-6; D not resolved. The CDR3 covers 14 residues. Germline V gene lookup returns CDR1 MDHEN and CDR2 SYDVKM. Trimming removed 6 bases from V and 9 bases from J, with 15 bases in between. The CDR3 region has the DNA TGTGCCAGCAGCACCTCTTCTGGAGCTTCACCCCTCCACTTT. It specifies CASSTSSGASPLHF.

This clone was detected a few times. CDR3 loop: CASSSPFQTGRNYGYTF. The CDR3 region has the DNA TGTGCCAGCAGCTCACCATTTCAGACAGGACGTAACTATGGCTACACCTTC. This chain joins TRBV5-4 and TRBJ1-2, with D possibly being TRBD1 (6 bases). The V gene lost 3 bases and the J gene lost 1 base, with 19 bases spanning the gap. Germline-derived CDR1 and CDR2 are SGHNT and YYREEE (reference sequence). There are 17 residues in the CDR3. The full variable domain, with the rest looked up from reference TRBV5-4 and TRBJ1-2, is ETGVTQSPTHLIKTRGQQVTLRCSSQSGHNTVSWYQQALGQGPQFIFQYYREEENGRGNFPPRFSGLQFPNYSSELNVNALELDDSALYLCASSSPFQTGRNYGYTFGSGTRLTVV.

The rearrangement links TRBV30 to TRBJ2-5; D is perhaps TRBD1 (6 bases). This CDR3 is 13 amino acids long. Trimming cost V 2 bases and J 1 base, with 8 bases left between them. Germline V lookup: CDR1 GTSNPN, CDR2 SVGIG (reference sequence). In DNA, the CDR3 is TGTGCCTGGAGTCCAGGGGCCCAAGAGACCCAGTACTTC. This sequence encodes CAWSPGAQETQYF.

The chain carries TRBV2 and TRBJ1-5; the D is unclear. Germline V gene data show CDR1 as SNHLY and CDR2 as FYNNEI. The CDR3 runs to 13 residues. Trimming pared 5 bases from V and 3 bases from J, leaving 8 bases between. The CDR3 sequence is CASSPQDNQPQHF. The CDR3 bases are TGTGCCAGCAGTCCCCAGGACAATCAGCCCCAGCATTTT.

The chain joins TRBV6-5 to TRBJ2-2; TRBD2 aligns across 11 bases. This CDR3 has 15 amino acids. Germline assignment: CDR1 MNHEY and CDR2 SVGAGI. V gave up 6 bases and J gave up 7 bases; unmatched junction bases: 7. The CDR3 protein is CASRSSGGAFGELFF. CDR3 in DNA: TGTGCCAGCAGAAGTAGCGGGGGGGCATTCGGGGAGCTGTTTTTT.

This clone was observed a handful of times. CDR3 sequence: CASSRGVYEQYF. DNA for the CDR3: TGTGCCAGCAGTCGGGGGGTGTACGAGCAGTACTTC. The chain couples TRBV28 to TRBJ2-7; 7 nucleotides agree with TRBD2. The V gene's germline CDR1 is MDHEN and CDR2 SYDVKM. The CDR3 is 12 amino acids. Losses at the gene ends were 5 bases for V and 4 bases for J; bases not matched to a gene: 2.

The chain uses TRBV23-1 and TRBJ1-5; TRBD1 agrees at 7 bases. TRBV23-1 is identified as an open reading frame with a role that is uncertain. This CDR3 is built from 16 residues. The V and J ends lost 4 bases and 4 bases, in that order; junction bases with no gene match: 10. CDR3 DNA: TGCGCCAGCAGTCGATCGGGGCAGGGGGAGAATCAGCCCCAGCATTTT. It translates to CASSRSGQGENQPQHF.

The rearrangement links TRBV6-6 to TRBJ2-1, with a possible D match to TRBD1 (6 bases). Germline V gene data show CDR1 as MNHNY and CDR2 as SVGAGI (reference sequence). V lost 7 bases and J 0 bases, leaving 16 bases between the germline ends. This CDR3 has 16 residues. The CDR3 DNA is TGTGCCAGCAAAAACAGGGCCCCGGACTCCTACAATGAGCAGTTCTTC. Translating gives CASKNRAPDSYNEQFF.

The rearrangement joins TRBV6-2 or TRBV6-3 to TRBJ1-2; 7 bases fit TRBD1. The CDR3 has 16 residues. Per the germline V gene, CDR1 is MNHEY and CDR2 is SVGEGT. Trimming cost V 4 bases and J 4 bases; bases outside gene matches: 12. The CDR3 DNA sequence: TGTGCCAGCAGTTCCTTCGACAGGGCCATCTTCTATGGCTACACCTTC. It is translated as CASSSFDRAIFYGYTF.

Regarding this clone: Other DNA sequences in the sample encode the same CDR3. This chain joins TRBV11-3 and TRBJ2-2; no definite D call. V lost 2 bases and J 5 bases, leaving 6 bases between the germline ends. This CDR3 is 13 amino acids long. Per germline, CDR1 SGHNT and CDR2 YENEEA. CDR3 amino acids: CASSLSETGELFF. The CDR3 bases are TGTGCCAGCAGCTTATCAGAAACCGGGGAGCTGTTTTTT. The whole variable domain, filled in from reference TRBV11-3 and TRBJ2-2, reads EAGVVQSPRYKIIEKKQPVAFWCNPISGHNTLYWYLQNLGQGPELLIRYENEEAVDDSQLPKDRFSAERLKGVDSTLKIQPAELGDSAVYLCASSLSETGELFFGEGSRLTVL.

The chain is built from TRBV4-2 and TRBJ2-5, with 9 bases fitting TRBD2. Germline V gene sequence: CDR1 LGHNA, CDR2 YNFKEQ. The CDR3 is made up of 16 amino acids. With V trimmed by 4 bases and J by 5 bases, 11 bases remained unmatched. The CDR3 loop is CASSLVVAGVQETQYF. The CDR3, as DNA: TGTGCCAGCAGCCTCGTGGTAGCGGGGGTCCAGGAGACCCAGTACTTC.

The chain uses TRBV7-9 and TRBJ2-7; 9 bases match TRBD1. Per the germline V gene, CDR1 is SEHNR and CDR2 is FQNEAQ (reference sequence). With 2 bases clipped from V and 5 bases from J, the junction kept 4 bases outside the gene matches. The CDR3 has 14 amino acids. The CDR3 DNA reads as TGTGCCAGCAGCTTAACCGGGACAGGGAACGAGCAGTACTTC. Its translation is CASSLTGTGNEQYF.

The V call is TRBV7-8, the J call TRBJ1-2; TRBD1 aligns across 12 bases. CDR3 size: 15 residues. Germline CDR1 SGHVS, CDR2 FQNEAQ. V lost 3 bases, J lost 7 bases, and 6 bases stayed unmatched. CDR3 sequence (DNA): TGTGCCAGCAGCTTGGGACAGGGGGCGTCCATTGGCTACACCTTC. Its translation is CASSLGQGASIGYTF. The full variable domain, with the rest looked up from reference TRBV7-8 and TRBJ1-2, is GAGVSQSPRYKVAKRGQDVALRCDPISGHVSLFWYQQALGQGPEFLTYFQNEAQLDKSGLPSDRFFAERPEGSVSTLKIQRTQQEDSAVYLCASSLGQGASIGYTFGSGTRLTVV.

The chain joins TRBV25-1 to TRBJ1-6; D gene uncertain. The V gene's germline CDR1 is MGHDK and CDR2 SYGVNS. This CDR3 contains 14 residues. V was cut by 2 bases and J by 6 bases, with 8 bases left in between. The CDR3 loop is CASSEIGSNSPLHF. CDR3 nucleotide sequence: TGTGCCAGCAGTGAAATCGGGAGTAATTCACCCCTCCACTTT.

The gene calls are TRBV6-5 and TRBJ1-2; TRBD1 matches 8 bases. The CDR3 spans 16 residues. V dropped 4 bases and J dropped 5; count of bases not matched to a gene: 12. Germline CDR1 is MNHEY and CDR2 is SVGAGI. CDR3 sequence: CASSSLVSGQEYGYTF. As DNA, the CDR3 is TGTGCCAGCAGTTCTCTCGTCTCGGGACAGGAATATGGCTACACCTTC.

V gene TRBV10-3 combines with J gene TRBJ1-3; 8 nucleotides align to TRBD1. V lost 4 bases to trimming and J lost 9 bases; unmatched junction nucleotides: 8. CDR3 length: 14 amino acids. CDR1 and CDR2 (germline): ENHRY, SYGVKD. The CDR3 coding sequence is TGTGCCATCAGTGGGGACAGGAACGTTGGCACCATATATTTT. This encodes CAISGDRNVGTIYF.

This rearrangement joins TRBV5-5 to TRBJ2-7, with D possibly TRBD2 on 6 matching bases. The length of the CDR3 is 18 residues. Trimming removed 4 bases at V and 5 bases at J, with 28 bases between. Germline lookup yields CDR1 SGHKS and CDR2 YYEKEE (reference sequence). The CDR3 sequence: CASSPRLGRETRVDEQYF. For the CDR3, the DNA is TGTGCCAGCAGCCCCCGGCTAGGTCGTGAGACTAGAGTTGACGAGCAGTACTTC.

The CDR3 coding sequence is TGTGCCAGCAGGCCAACTAGCGGGGGGTACAATGAGCAGTTCTTC. Protein sequence: CASRPTSGGYNEQFF. The chain employs TRBV7-2 and TRBJ2-1, with TRBD2 matching over 12 bases. CDR3 length equals 15 residues. V shed 6 bases, J shed 4 bases, and the junction held 4 bases outside the gene matches. Germline CDR1 SGHTA, CDR2 FQGNSA.

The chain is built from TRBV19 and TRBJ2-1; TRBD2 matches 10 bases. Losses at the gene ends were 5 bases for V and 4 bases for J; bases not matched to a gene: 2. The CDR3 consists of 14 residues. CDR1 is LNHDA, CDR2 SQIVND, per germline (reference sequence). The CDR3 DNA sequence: TGTGCCAGTAGTCGGACTAGCGGTTACAATGAGCAGTTCTTC. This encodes CASSRTSGYNEQFF.

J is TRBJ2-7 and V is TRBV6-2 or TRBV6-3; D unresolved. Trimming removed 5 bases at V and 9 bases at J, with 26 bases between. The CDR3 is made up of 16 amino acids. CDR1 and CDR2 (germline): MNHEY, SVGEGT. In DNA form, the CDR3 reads TGTGCCAGCAGTGTCCAGTTACTACGGAGTGGGTACCGGCAGTACTTC. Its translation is CASSVQLLRSGYRQYF.